This T cell receptor (beta chain) derives from a study of shared clonotypes between healthy human individuals. Trimming cost V 10 bases and J 4 bases; bases outside gene matches: 7. The germline V gene has CDR1 ENHRY and CDR2 SYGVKD. The CDR3 runs to 13 residues. This clone has a single count. Its antigen is undetermined. Source study methods: Junction-only sequences without quality scores were provided by ImmunoSEQ, so filtering was different. Libraries were prepared by immunoSEQ multiplex PCR; TCRdb keeps only in-frame clonotypes and omits some of them. V and J calls and clone size are as listed in that table; D and trimming were resolved from the DNA. The profile shows 850,000 to 1,100,000 clones, roughly 80% of them singletons. Partitioning of CD4+ cells yielded a CD45RA+ naive subset and a CD45RA-negative memory subset. Study outcomes and limitations: Only blood underwent sampling, and tissue repertoires likely differ.

Specimen: memory CD4+ T cells from PBMCs. Described subset: CD45RA-negative fraction. The chain employs TRBV10-3 and TRBJ1-5; the match to TRBD1 covers 7 bases. This TCR was recovered from a man aged 18 to 29 in good health. Some clones in this sample may be carry-over from other donors' samples. CDR3 coding DNA: TGTGCCACTAAGACAGGGTTGAATCAGCCCCAGCATTTT. Protein sequence: CATKTGLNQPQHF.